What follows are 12 T cell receptor beta chains derived from one specimen sequenced in a study of cytomegalovirus exposure and HLA in healthy donors. The primer mix had 60 Vbeta and 13 Jbeta primers. Produced via immunoSEQ multiplex PCR; TCRdb's table is partial and in-frame only. The table shows 150,000 to 200,000 clones, with approximately 83% occurring only once. The specimen was PBMCs. These receptors were taken from a boy aged 2 to 10 in good health and CMV-seronegative.

This clone was counted between two and nine times. The V call is TRBV7-2, the J call TRBJ2-5; 7 bases are a match to TRBD2. CDR1 SGHTA and CDR2 FQGNSA come from the germline V gene. This CDR3 is 17 amino acids long. J lost 3 bases, V lost 1 base, and 11 bases had no gene match. The CDR3 is CASSLEGGLGPKETQYF. For the CDR3, the DNA is TGTGCCAGCAGCTTAGAGGGAGGGTTGGGGCCTAAAGAGACCCAGTACTTC. Combining the CDR3 with reference TRBV7-2 and TRBJ2-5 gives the whole variable domain GAGVSQSPSNKVTEKGKDVELRCDPISGHTALYWYRQSLGQGLEFLIYFQGNSAPDKSGLPSDRFSAERTGGSVSTLTIQRTQQEDSAVYLCASSLEGGLGPKETQYFGPGTRLLVL.

The chain couples TRBV28 to TRBJ1-2; tentatively, D is TRBD1 (6 bases). This CDR3 spans 14 amino acids. The V and J ends lost 7 bases and 2 bases respectively, with 14 bases between them. In germline, CDR1 is MDHEN, CDR2 SYDVKM. CDR3 sequence (DNA): TGTGCCAGCAAGACCCCCGGACAGAACTATGGCTACACCTTC. Protein sequence: CASKTPGQNYGYTF.

The chain couples TRBV6-5 to TRBJ2-1, with D perhaps TRBD1 (6 bases). There are 16 residues in the CDR3. The germline V gene has CDR1 MNHEY and CDR2 SVGAGI. The ends were cut back, 2 bases at V and 7 bases at J, with 18 bases in the middle. CDR3 DNA: TGTGCCAGCAGTTACAAGGACCTACCGAGGGGGAATGAGCAGTTCTTC. This gives the protein CASSYKDLPRGNEQFF.

This sequence joins TRBV29-1 and TRBJ2-7, with 7 positions matching TRBD2. CDR3 length equals 13 residues. J was trimmed by 3 bases and V by 5 bases; bases with no gene match: 7. Germline assignment: CDR1 SQVTM and CDR2 ANQGSEA. CDR3 DNA sequence: TGCAGCGTTCGCGGGACTAACAACTACGAGCAGTACTTC. Encoded protein: CSVRGTNNYEQYF.

The gene calls are TRBV19 and TRBJ1-5; tentatively, D is TRBD1 (5 bases). This CDR3 spans 16 amino acids. V dropped 1 base and J dropped 2 bases, with 12 bases sitting between them. Germline V gene lookup returns CDR1 LNHDA and CDR2 SQIVND (reference sequence). The CDR3 DNA follows: TGTGCCAGTAGTATAGGGAGGGGTGTGGGCAATCAGCCCCAGCATTTT. Amino acids: CASSIGRGVGNQPQHF. The entire variable domain, with the rest obtained from reference TRBV19 and TRBJ1-5, is as follows: DGGITQSPKYLFRKEGQNVTLSCEQNLNHDAMYWYRQDPGQGLRLIYYSQIVNDFQKGDIAEGYSVSREKKESFPLTVTSAQKNPTAFYLCASSIGRGVGNQPQHFGDGTRLSIL.

The rearrangement uses TRBV7-9 and TRBJ1-4; the D is unclear. The CDR3 covers 15 residues. CDR1 SEHNR and CDR2 FQNEAQ come from the germline V gene (reference sequence). Trimming pared 5 bases from V and 1 base from J, leaving 11 bases between. The DNA of the CDR3 is TGTGCCAGCAGCCCCTCCTTACTAACTAATGAAAAACTGTTTTTT. Translating gives CASSPSLLTNEKLFF.

A single count supports this clone. This sequence joins TRBV29-1 and TRBJ1-4, with TRBD1 identical over 7 bases. CDR1 is SQVTM and CDR2 is ANQGSEA in the germline V gene. The V segment lost 7 bases and the J segment 3 bases; nucleotides outside the gene matches: 8. There are 14 residues in the CDR3. The DNA for the CDR3 is TGCAGCGCGTCCCCGGGACAGCCTAATGAAAAACTGTTTTTT. Protein product: CSASPGQPNEKLFF.

For this clone: Distinct nucleotide sequences in the sample also encode this CDR3. This chain uses TRBV11-2 with TRBJ2-5; D is unclear. Germline V CDR1 and CDR2: SGHAT, FQNNGV. This CDR3 contains 13 residues. V was trimmed by 1 base and J by 3 bases, leaving 6 bases between them. CDR3 protein: CASSLGREETQYF. The CDR3 nucleotides read TGTGCCAGCAGCTTAGGTCGGGAAGAGACCCAGTACTTC.

V and J are TRBV27 and TRBJ2-3; D possibly corresponds to TRBD2 (6 bases). The CDR3 length is 12 residues. CDR1 and CDR2 (germline): MNHEY, SMNVEV (reference sequence). Trimming cost V 7 bases and J 3 bases, with 8 bases left between them. The CDR3 nucleotides are TGTGCCAGCAAGGGACTGACAGATACGCAGTATTTT. Translating gives CASKGLTDTQYF.

J is TRBJ1-6 and V is TRBV19; 10 bases fit TRBD1. This CDR3 is 15 amino acids long. V lost 7 bases to trimming and J lost 7 bases; unmatched junction nucleotides: 7. Germline V gives CDR1 LNHDA, CDR2 SQIVND (reference sequence). The CDR3 loop is CASTGTGAGNSPLHF. The DNA for the CDR3 is TGTGCCAGTACCGGGACAGGGGCTGGGAATTCACCCCTCCACTTT.

The table lists this clone with a count of one. The chain carries TRBV7-9 and TRBJ2-7; D is uncertain. Trimming took 4 bases from V and 3 from J, leaving 7 bases between them. The germline CDR1 and CDR2 sequences are SEHNR and FQNEAQ (reference sequence). The CDR3 is 12 amino acids. CDR3 amino acids: CASSYLNYEQYF. CDR3 sequence (DNA): TGTGCCAGCAGCTATTTAAACTACGAGCAGTACTTC.

The chain employs TRBV5-6 and TRBJ1-4; no clear D. This CDR3 contains 14 residues. The V end lost 1 base, the J end lost 4 bases, and 8 bases lay between the germline ends. Germline V gene sequence: CDR1 SGHDT, CDR2 YYEEEE. CDR3 bases: TGTGCCAGCAGCTTGTTAGATTATAATGAAAAACTGTTTTTT. Translating gives CASSLLDYNEKLFF.